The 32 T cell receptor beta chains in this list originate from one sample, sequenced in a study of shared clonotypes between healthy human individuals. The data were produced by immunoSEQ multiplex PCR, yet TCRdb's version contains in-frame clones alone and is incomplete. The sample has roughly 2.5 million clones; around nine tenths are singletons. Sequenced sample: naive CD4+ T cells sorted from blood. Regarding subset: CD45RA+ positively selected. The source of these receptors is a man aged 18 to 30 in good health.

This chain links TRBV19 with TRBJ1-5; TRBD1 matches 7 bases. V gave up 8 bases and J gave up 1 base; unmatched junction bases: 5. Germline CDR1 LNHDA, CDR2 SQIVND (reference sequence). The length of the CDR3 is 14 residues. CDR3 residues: CASGGTASNQPQHF. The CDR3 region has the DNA TGTGCCAGTGGGGGGACAGCAAGCAATCAGCCCCAGCATTTT.

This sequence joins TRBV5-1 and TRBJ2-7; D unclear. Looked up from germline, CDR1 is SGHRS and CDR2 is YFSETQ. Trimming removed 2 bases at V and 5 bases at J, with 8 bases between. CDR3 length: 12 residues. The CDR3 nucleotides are TGCGCCAGCAGCTTCGCGACCAACGAGCAGTACTTC. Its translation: CASSFATNEQYF. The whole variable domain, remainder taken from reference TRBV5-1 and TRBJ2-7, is KAGVTQTPRYLIKTRGQQVTLSCSPISGHRSVSWYQQTPGQGLQFLFEYFSETQRNKGNFPGRFSGRQFSNSRSEMNVSTLELGDSALYLCASSFATNEQYFGPGTRLTVT.

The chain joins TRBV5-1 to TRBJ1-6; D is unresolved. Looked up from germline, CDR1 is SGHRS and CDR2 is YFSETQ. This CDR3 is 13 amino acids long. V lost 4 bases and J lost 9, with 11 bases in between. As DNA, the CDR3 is TGCGCCAGCAGCATAGGACTCGGTTCACCCCTCCACTTT. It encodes CASSIGLGSPLHF.

The CDR3 is CASSANAYYGYTF. CDR3 sequence (DNA): TGTGCCAGCAGCGCCAACGCTTACTATGGCTACACCTTC. The chain employs TRBV11-2 and TRBJ1-2; D is undetermined. CDR3 length: 13 residues. Trimming removed 5 bases from V and 3 bases from J, with 10 bases in between. CDR1 and CDR2 from the germline V gene are SGHAT and FQNNGV.

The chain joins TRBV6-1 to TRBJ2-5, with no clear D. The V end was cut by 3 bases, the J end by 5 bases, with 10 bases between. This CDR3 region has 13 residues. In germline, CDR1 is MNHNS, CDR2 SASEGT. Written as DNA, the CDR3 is TGTGCCAGCAGTGATTCTGGTCTGGAGACCCAGTACTTC. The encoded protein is CASSDSGLETQYF.

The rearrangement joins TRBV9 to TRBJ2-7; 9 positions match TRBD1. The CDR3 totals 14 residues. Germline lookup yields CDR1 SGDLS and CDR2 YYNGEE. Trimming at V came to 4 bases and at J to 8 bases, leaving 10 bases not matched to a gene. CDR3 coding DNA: TGTGCCAGCAGCAGGGGACAGGGCCAGACGCAGCAGTACTTC. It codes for CASSRGQGQTQQYF.

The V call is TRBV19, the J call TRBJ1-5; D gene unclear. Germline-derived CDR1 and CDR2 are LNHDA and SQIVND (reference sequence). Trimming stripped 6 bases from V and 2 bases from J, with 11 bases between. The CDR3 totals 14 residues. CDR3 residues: CASRPDGRNQPQHF. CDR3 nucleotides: TGTGCCAGTAGACCTGACGGACGCAATCAGCCCCAGCATTTT. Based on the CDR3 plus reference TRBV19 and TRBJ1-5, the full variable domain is DGGITQSPKYLFRKEGQNVTLSCEQNLNHDAMYWYRQDPGQGLRLIYYSQIVNDFQKGDIAEGYSVSREKKESFPLTVTSAQKNPTAFYLCASRPDGRNQPQHFGDGTRLSIL.

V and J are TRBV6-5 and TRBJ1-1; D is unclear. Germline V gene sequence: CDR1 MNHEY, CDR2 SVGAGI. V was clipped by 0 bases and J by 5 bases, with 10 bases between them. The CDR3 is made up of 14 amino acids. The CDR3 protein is CASSYSVQSTEAFF. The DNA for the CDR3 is TGTGCCAGCAGTTACTCAGTACAGAGTACTGAAGCTTTCTTT.

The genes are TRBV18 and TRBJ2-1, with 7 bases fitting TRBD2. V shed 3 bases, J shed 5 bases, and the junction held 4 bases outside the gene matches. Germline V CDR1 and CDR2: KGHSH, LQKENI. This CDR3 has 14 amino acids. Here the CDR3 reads CASSPGLTDNEQFF. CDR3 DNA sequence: TGTGCCAGCTCACCGGGACTAACCGACAATGAGCAGTTCTTC.

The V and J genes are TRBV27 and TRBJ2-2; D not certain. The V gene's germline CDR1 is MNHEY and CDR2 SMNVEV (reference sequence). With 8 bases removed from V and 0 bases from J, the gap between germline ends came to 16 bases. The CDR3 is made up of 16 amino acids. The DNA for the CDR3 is TGTGCCAGCCAGAGCACCGGACGAGCGAACACCGGGGAGCTGTTTTTT. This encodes CASQSTGRANTGELFF.

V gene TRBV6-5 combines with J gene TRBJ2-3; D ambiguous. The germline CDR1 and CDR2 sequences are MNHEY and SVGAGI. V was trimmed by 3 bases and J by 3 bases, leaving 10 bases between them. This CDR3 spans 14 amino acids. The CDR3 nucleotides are TGTGCCAGCAGTTATCCTGGTACGACAGATACGCAGTATTTT. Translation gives CASSYPGTTDTQYF.

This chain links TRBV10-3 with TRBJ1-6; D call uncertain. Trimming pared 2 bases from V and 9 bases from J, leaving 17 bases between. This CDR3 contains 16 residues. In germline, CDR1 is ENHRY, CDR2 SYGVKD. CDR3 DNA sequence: TGTGCCATCAGTGAGGTCCCCGGGAAGGTCGGTTCACCCCTCCACTTT. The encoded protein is CAISEVPGKVGSPLHF.

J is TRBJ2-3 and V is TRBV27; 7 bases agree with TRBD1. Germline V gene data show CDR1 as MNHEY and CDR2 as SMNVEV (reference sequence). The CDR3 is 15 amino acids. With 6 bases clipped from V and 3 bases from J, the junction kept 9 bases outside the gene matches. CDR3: CASRRQTGRTDTQYF. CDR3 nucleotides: TGTGCCAGCAGGAGGCAGACAGGGAGAACAGATACGCAGTATTTT.

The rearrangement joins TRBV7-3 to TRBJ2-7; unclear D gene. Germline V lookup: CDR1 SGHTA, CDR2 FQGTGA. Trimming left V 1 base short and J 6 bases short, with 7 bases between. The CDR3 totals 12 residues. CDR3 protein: CASSLRGREQYF. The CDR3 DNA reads TGTGCCAGCAGCTTAAGAGGACGCGAGCAGTACTTC. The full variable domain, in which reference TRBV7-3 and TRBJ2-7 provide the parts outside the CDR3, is GAGVSQTPSNKVTEKGKYVELRCDPISGHTALYWYRQSLGQGPEFLIYFQGTGAADDSGLPNDRFFAVRPEGSVSTLKIQRTERGDSAVYLCASSLRGREQYFGPGTRLTVT.

As DNA, the CDR3 is TGTGCCAGTAGGAGGACAGCTGCCTACGAGCAGTACTTC. It specifies CASRRTAAYEQYF. The chain carries TRBV19 and TRBJ2-7; D perhaps matches TRBD1 (6 bases). The length of the CDR3 is 13 residues. Germline CDR1 LNHDA, CDR2 SQIVND (reference sequence). Trimming removed 6 bases from V and 2 bases from J, with 11 bases in between.

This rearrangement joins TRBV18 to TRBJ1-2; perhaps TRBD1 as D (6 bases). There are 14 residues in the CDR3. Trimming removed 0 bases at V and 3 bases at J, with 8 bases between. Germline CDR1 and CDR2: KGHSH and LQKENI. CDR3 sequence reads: CASSPPAGDYGYTF. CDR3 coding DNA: TGTGCCAGCTCACCACCCGCAGGGGACTATGGCTACACCTTC.

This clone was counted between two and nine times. The CDR3 protein is CASSRGFGYTF. The CDR3 DNA reads as TGTGCCAGCAGTCGTGGATTCGGCTACACCTTC. The chain joins TRBV6-5 to TRBJ1-2; D gene uncertain. Trimming shortened V by 5 bases and J by 8 bases, and 9 bases separated the two germline ends. CDR1 and CDR2 from the germline V gene are MNHEY and SVGAGI. The CDR3 runs 11 residues.

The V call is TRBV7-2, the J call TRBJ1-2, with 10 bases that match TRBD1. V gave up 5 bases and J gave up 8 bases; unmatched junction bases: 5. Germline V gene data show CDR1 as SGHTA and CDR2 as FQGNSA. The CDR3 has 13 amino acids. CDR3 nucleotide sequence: TGTGCCAGCAGCCCGACAGGGGGCCGGGGCTACACCTTC. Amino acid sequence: CASSPTGGRGYTF.

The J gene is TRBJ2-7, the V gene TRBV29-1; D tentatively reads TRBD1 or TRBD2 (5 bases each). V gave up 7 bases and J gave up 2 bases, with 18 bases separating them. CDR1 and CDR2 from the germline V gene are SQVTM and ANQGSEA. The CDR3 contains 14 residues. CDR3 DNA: TGCAGCGACTTACCGGGACCGGGACCCTACGAGCAGTACTTC. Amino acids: CSDLPGPGPYEQYF.

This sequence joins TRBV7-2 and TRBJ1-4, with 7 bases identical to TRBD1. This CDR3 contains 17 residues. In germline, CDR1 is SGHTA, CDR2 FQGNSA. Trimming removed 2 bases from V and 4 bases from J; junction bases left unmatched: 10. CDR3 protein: CASSLMSRQGGNEKLFF. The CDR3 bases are TGTGCCAGCAGCTTAATGTCCCGACAGGGTGGTAATGAAAAACTGTTTTTT.

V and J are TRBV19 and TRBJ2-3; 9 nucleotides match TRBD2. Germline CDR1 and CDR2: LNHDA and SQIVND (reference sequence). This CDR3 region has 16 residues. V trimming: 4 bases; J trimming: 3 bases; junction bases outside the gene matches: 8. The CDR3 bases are TGTGCCAGTAGTAAAAGATTAGCGGGAGTTACAGATACGCAGTATTTT. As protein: CASSKRLAGVTDTQYF.

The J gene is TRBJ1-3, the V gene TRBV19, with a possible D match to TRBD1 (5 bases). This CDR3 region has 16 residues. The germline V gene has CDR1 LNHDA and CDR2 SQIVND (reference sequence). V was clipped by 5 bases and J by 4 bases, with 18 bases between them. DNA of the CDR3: TGTGCCAGTAGTCCCCCTCGGTCGGGGCTCGGAAACACCATATATTTT. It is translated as CASSPPRSGLGNTIYF.

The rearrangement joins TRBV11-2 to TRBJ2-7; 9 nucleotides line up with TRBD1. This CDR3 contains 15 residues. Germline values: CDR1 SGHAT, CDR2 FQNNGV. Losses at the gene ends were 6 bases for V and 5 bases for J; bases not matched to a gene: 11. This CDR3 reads CASRPFGTGNHEQYF. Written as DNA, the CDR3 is TGTGCCAGCAGACCATTCGGGACAGGGAACCACGAGCAGTACTTC.

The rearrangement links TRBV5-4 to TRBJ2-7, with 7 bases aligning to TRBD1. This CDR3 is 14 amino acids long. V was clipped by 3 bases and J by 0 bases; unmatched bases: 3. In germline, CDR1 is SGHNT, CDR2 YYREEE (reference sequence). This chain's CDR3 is CASSWTGSSYEQYF. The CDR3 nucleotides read TGTGCCAGCAGCTGGACAGGTAGCTCCTACGAGCAGTACTTC. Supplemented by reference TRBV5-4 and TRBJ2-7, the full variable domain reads ETGVTQSPTHLIKTRGQQVTLRCSSQSGHNTVSWYQQALGQGPQFIFQYYREEENGRGNFPPRFSGLQFPNYSSELNVNALELDDSALYLCASSWTGSSYEQYFGPGTRLTVT.

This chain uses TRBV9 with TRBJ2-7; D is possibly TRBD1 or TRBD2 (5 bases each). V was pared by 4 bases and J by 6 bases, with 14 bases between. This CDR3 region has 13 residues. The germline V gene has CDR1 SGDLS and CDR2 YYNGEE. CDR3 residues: CASSPLVGVEQYF. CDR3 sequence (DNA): TGTGCCAGCAGCCCTCTGGTGGGGGTCGAGCAGTACTTC. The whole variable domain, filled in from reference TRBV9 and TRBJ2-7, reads DSGVTQTPKHLITATGQRVTLRCSPRSGDLSVYWYQQSLDQGLQFLIQYYNGEERAKGNILERFSAQQFPDLHSELNLSSLELGDSALYFCASSPLVGVEQYFGPGTRLTVT.

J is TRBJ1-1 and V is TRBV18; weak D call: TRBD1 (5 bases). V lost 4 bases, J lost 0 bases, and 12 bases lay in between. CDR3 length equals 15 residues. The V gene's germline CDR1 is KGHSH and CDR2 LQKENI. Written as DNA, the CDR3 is TGTGCCAGCTCACTATCCGGGACGGTGAACACTGAAGCTTTCTTT. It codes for CASSLSGTVNTEAFF.

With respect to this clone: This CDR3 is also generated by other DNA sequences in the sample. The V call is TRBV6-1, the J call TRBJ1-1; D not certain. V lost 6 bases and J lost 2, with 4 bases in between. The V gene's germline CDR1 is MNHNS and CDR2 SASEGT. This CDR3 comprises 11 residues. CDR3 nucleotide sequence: TGTGCCAGCAGCGGAAACACTGAAGCTTTCTTT. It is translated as CASSGNTEAFF.

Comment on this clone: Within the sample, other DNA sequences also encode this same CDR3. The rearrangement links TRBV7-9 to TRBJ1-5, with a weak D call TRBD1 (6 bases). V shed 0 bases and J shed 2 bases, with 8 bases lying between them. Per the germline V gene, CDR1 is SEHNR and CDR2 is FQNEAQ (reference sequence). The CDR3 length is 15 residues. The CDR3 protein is CASSLAGAGNQPQHF. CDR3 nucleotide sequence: TGTGCCAGCAGCTTAGCGGGGGCAGGCAATCAGCCCCAGCATTTT.

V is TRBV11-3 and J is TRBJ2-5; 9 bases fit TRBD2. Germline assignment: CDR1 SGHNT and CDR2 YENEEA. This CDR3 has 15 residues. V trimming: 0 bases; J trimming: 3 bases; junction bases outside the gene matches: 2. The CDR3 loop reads CASSLDGLAKETQYF. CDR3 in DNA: TGTGCCAGCAGCTTAGACGGACTAGCGAAAGAGACCCAGTACTTC.

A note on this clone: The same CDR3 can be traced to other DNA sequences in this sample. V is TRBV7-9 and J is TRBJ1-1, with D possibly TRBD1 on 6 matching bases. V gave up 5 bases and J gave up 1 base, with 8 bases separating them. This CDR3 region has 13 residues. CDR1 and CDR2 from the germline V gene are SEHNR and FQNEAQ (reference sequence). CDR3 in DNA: TGTGCCAGCAGCAGGACAGAGAACACTGAAGCTTTCTTT. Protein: CASSRTENTEAFF.

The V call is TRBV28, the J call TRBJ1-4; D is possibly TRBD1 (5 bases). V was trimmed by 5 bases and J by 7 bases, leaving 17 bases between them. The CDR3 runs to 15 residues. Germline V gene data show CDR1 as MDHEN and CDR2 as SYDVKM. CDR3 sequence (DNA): TGTGCCAGCAGTGCGAGGCGGGGACGGGGTGAAAAACTGTTTTTT. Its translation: CASSARRGRGEKLFF.

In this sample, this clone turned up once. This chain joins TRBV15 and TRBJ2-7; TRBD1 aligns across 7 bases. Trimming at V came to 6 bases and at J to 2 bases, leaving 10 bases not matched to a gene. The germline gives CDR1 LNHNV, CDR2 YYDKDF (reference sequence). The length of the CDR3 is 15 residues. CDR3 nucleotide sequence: TGTGCCACCAGAGGAACCGGGACAGACACCTACGAGCAGTACTTC. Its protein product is CATRGTGTDTYEQYF. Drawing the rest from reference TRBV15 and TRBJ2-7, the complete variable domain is DAMVIQNPRYQVTQFGKPVTLSCSQTLNHNVMYWYQQKSSQAPKLLFHYYDKDFNNEADTPDNFQSRRPNTSFCFLDIRSPGLGDTAMYLCATRGTGTDTYEQYFGPGTRLTVT.